The rows below give T cell receptor beta chains drawn from one sample of a study of cytomegalovirus exposure and HLA in healthy donors. The assay was immunoSEQ multiplex PCR, and TCRdb's table has in-frame clones only and misses some. This repertoire shows around 180,000 clones, 84% found once; its top ten account for under 7.5%. Sequenced sample: PBMCs. All receptors derive from a man younger than 35 in good health and CMV-seropositive. The CDR3 runs from the conserved cysteine through the conserved F or W. A D gene is named only where the DNA matches it firmly. Clone size, where shown, is once, few, many, or a class for clones that have expanded.

j_call	d_call	v_call	clone_size	cdr3_aa	cdr3_nt
TRBJ1-2	TRBD1	TRBV6-1	-	CASILQGAGYGYTF	TGTGCCAGCATTTTACAGGGGGCGGGGTATGGCTACACCTTC
TRBJ2-7	TRBD2	TRBV4-2	once	CASSQGRGGLAGVYEQYF	TGTGCCAGCAGCCAAGGGAGAGGGGGACTAGCGGGAGTGTACGAGCAGTACTTC
TRBJ2-5	-	TRBV5-1	-	CASSFRRGTQYF	TGCGCCAGCAGCTTTAGGAGAGGGACCCAGTACTTC
TRBJ2-5	TRBD1	TRBV29-1	-	CSVVVGGGETQYF	TGCAGCGTCGTGGTAGGGGGCGGAGAGACCCAGTACTTC
TRBJ1-3	-	TRBV9	-	CARPSAVRECRNTIYF	TGTGCCAGGCCCTCCGCTGTCAGGGAATGTAGAAACACCATATATTTT
TRBJ2-3	TRBD2	TRBV7-2	once	CASSWGLAGDTQYF	TGTGCCAGCAGCTGGGGACTAGCTGGCGATACGCAGTATTTT
TRBJ1-1	TRBD1	TRBV4-1	-	CASSLGTGKAFF	TGCGCCAGCAGCCTAGGGACAGGGAAAGCTTTCTTT
TRBJ2-1	-	TRBV19	-	CASSIWGALTNEQFF	TGTGCCAGTAGTATATGGGGCGCCCTTACCAATGAGCAGTTCTTC
TRBJ2-1	TRBD2	TRBV27	-	CASSLETSGSYNEQFF	TGTGCCAGCAGTTTAGAGACTAGCGGATCCTACAATGAGCAGTTCTTC
TRBJ1-1	TRBD1	TRBV9	-	CASSVTGTGGGTEAFF	TGTGCCAGCAGCGTGACGGGGACAGGGGGCGGCACTGAAGCTTTCTTT
TRBJ2-7	TRBD1	TRBV7-3	-	CASSPTQGAHEQYF	TGTGCCAGCAGCCCGACCCAGGGGGCTCACGAGCAGTACTTC
TRBJ1-2	-	TRBV30	-	CAWSVRPFYAGGYTF	TGTGCCTGGAGTGTACGGCCTTTTTATGCGGGCGGCTACACCTTC
TRBJ2-6	TRBD1	TRBV27	-	CASSLRLQRDRGAGANVLTF	TGTGCCAGCAGTTTAAGATTGCAGAGGGACAGGGGAGCTGGGGCCAACGTCCTGACTTTC
TRBJ2-5	TRBD1	TRBV5-6	-	CASSGTGPSQETQYF	TGTGCCAGCAGCGGGACAGGGCCCTCCCAAGAGACCCAGTACTTC
TRBJ1-2	TRBD1	TRBV7-3	few	CASSEQGGYGYTF	TGTGCCAGCAGCGAACAGGGGGGCTATGGCTACACCTTC
TRBJ1-5	-	TRBV19	-	CASSARDLRNQPQHF	TGTGCCAGTAGTGCCCGGGATCTCCGCAATCAGCCCCAGCATTTT
TRBJ1-1	-	TRBV25-1	once	CASSERGWAAFF	TGTGCCAGCAGTGAGCGGGGTTGGGCGGCTTTCTTT
TRBJ2-5	TRBD1	TRBV7-2	-	CASSWYRGQETQYF	TGTGCCAGCAGCTGGTACAGGGGGCAGGAGACCCAGTACTTC
TRBJ2-1	TRBD2	TRBV28	once	CASSYSRVGRAREQFF	TGTGCCAGCAGTTATAGTAGGGTCGGGAGGGCCCGTGAGCAGTTCTTC
TRBJ2-2	-	TRBV27	-	CASSWGSGELFF	TGTGCCAGCAGTTGGGGCTCCGGGGAGCTGTTTTTT
TRBJ2-5	TRBD2	TRBV28	-	CASSFLAGLQETQYF	TGTGCCAGCAGTTTCCTAGCGGGACTCCAAGAGACCCAGTACTTC
TRBJ1-5	-	TRBV28	-	CASRRAELRVQPQHF	TGTGCCAGCAGAAGGGCGGAACTGAGGGTTCAGCCCCAGCATTTT
TRBJ2-2	-	TRBV6-4	-	CASSFEGTGELFF	TGTGCCAGCAGTTTTGAGGGCACCGGGGAGCTGTTTTTT
TRBJ1-1	TRBD1	TRBV5-1	-	CASSGGTGEGRAEAFF	TGCGCCAGCAGCGGAGGGACAGGTGAGGGGAGAGCTGAAGCTTTCTTT
TRBJ2-5	-	TRBV19	-	CASTRAGETQYF	TGTGCCAGTACCAGGGCCGGAGAGACCCAGTACTTC
TRBJ2-1	-	TRBV9	-	CASSAFTRAYEQFF	TGTGCCAGCAGCGCCTTTACTAGAGCTTATGAGCAGTTCTTC
TRBJ2-3	-	TRBV29-1	-	CSVGISGPTDTQYF	TGCAGCGTGGGGATTAGCGGACCCACAGATACGCAGTATTTT
TRBJ2-1	TRBD2	TRBV5-1	-	CASSPLAGGRDEQFF	TGCGCCAGCAGCCCCCTAGCGGGAGGGCGGGATGAGCAGTTCTTC
TRBJ2-7	TRBD2	TRBV5-1	-	CASSSAGTSDPPYEQYF	TGCGCCAGCAGCTCCGCCGGGACTAGCGATCCCCCCTACGAGCAGTACTTC
TRBJ2-1	-	TRBV28	-	CASSNPREQFF	TGTGCCAGCAGCAACCCCCGGGAGCAGTTCTTC
TRBJ1-2	TRBD1	TRBV15	-	CATSPTGKEGYGYTF	TGTGCCACCAGCCCGACAGGGAAGGAGGGCTATGGCTACACCTTC
TRBJ1-2	-	TRBV10-3	-	CAISESETFYGYTF	TGTGCCATCAGTGAGAGCGAGACCTTCTATGGCTACACCTTC
TRBJ2-7	-	TRBV7-2	-	CASSSDSGYEQYF	TGTGCCAGCAGCTCGGACTCCGGCTACGAGCAGTACTTC
TRBJ1-5	TRBD1	TRBV19	-	CASSIVQGGNQPQHF	TGTGCCAGTAGTATAGTCCAGGGGGGCAATCAGCCCCAGCATTTT
TRBJ1-5	-	TRBV28	-	CASSYRGNQPQHF	TGTGCCAGCAGTTACAGGGGCAATCAGCCCCAGCATTTT
TRBJ2-7	TRBD2	TRBV27	-	CASSLSTSGSLYEQYF	TGTGCCAGCAGTTTATCCACTAGCGGGAGCCTCTACGAGCAGTACTTC
TRBJ2-7	TRBD2	TRBV2	-	CASSDAQRGHYEQYF	TGTGCCAGCAGTGATGCGCAGCGGGGCCACTACGAGCAGTACTTC
TRBJ2-1	TRBD1	TRBV28	-	CASSGTGRDEQFF	TGTGCCAGCAGCGGGACAGGGAGGGATGAGCAGTTCTTC
TRBJ2-7	TRBD2	TRBV9	-	CASSPYGTSRAYEQYF	TGTGCCAGCAGCCCATACGGGACTAGCAGAGCCTACGAGCAGTACTTC
TRBJ2-5	-	TRBV11-2	-	CASSLQANRRETQYF	TGTGCCAGCAGCTTACAGGCTAACCGACGGGAGACCCAGTACTTC
TRBJ1-4	-	TRBV27	-	CASSPSGNEKLFF	TGTGCCAGCTCCCCATCGGGTAATGAAAAACTGTTTTTT
TRBJ2-1	-	TRBV11-3	-	CASSSGHYTSYNEQFF	TGTGCCAGCAGCTCGGGACATTATACCTCCTACAATGAGCAGTTCTTC
TRBJ2-2	-	TRBV18	few	CASSPQQNTGELFF	TGTGCCAGCTCACCACAGCAGAACACCGGGGAGCTGTTTTTT